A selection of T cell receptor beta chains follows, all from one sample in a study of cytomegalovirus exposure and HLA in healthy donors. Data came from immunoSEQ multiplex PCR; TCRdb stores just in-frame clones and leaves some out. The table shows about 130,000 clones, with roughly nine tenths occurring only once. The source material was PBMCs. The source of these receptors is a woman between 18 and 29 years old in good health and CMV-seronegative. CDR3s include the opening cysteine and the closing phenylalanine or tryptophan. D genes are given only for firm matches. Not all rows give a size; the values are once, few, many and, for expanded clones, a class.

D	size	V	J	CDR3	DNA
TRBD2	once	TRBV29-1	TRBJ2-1	CSASWTSGYNEQFF	TGCAGCGCATCCTGGACTAGCGGATACAATGAGCAGTTCTTC
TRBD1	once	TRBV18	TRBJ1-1	CASSPGTDNTEAFF	TGTGCCAGCTCACCCGGGACAGACAACACTGAAGCTTTCTTT
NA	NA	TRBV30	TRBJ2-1	CAWSTGAGYNEQFF	TGTGCCTGGTCTACAGGGGCGGGGTACAATGAGCAGTTCTTC
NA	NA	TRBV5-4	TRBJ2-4	CASSYGYIQYF	TGTGCCAGCAGCTACGGGTACATTCAGTACTTC
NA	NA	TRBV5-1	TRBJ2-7	CASSFGGSTYEQYF	TGCGCCAGCAGCTTTGGCGGGTCAACCTACGAGCAGTACTTC
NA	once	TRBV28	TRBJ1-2	CASRGGWNQAGYTF	TGTGCCAGCAGGGGGGGATGGAATCAGGCGGGCTACACCTTC
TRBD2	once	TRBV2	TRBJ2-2	CASRGTSGYTGELFF	TGTGCCAGCCGGGGGACTAGCGGCTACACCGGGGAGCTGTTTTTT
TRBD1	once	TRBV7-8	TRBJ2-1	CASSQAGTGPNEQFF	TGTGCCAGCAGCCAGGCGGGGACAGGGCCCAATGAGCAGTTCTTC
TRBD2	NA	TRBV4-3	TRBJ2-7	CASSQDRRRELREQYF	TGCGCCAGCAGCCAAGATCGTCGGCGGGAGCTCCGCGAGCAGTACTTC
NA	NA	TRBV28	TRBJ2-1	CASSLTDNEQFF	TGTGCCAGCAGTCTCACGGACAATGAGCAGTTCTTC
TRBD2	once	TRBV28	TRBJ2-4	CASSPRTSGRIGIQYF	TGTGCCAGCAGTCCCCGGACTAGCGGGAGAATAGGCATTCAGTACTTC
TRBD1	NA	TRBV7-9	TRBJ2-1	CASSPRTGGYFHNEQFF	TGTGCCAGCAGCCCGAGGACAGGGGGGTACTTTCACAATGAGCAGTTCTTC
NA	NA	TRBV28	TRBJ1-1	CASRGQMNTEAFF	TGTGCCAGCAGGGGACAAATGAACACTGAAGCTTTCTTT
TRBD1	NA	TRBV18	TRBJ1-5	CASSLDRAYNQPQHF	TGTGCCAGCTCCCTGGACAGGGCATACAATCAGCCCCAGCATTTT
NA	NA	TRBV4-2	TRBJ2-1	CASSPRGSSYNEQFF	TGTGCCAGCAGCCCTCGGGGAAGCTCCTACAATGAGCAGTTCTTC
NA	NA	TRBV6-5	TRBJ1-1	CASSYRGANTEAFF	TGTGCCAGCAGTTACCGTGGGGCGAACACTGAAGCTTTCTTT
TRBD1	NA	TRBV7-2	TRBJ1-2	CASSLGPPTGGAGGYTF	TGTGCCAGCAGCTTAGGGCCCCCGACAGGGGGCGCGGGGGGCTACACCTTC
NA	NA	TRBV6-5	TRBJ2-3	CASSYQGPDTQYF	TGTGCCAGCAGTTACCAGGGCCCAGATACGCAGTATTTT
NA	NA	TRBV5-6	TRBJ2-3	CASSRPAWKDYTDTQYF	TGTGCCAGCAGCAGACCCGCCTGGAAGGACTACACAGATACGCAGTATTTT
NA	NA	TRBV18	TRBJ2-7	CASSPDRDYEQYF	TGTGCCAGCTCACCGGACAGAGACTACGAGCAGTACTTC
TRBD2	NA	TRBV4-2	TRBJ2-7	CASSQVPGGEQYF	TGTGCCAGCAGCCAGGTCCCGGGGGGCGAGCAGTACTTC
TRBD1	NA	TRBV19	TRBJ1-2	CASRKGQGAYGYTF	TGTGCCAGTAGGAAAGGACAGGGGGCCTATGGCTACACCTTC
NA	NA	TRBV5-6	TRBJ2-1	CASRLAGADLAHNEQFF	TGTGCCAGCAGGCTCGCAGGGGCCGACTTAGCACACAATGAGCAGTTCTTC
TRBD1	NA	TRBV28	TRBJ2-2	CASSIGQGTAGELFF	TGTGCCAGCAGTATAGGACAGGGAACCGCCGGGGAGCTGTTTTTT
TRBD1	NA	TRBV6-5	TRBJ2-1	CASRVDRGTYNEQFF	TGTGCCAGCAGGGTTGACAGGGGCACCTACAATGAGCAGTTCTTC
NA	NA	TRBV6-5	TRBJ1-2	CASGEGGYGYTF	TGTGCCAGCGGGGAAGGAGGATATGGCTACACCTTC
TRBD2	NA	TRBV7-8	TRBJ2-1	CASSLGLAGAPYYNEQFF	TGTGCCAGCAGCCTGGGACTAGCGGGAGCCCCTTACTACAATGAGCAGTTCTTC